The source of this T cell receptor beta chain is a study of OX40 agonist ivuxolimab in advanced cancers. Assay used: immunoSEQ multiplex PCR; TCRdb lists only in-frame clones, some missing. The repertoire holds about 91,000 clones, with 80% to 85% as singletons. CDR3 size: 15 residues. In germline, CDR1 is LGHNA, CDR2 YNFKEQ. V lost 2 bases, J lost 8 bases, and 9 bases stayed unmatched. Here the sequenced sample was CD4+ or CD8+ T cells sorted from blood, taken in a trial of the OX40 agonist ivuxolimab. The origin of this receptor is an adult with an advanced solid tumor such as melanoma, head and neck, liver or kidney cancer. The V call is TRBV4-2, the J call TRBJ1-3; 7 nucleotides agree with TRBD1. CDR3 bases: TGTGCCAGCAGCCAACCCCGGACAGGTGGCCACACCATATATTTT. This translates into CASSQPRTGGHTIYF.